Presented here are 25 T cell receptor beta chains from one specimen sequenced in a study of a mutant IDH1 vaccine in newly diagnosed glioma. Profiled with immunoSEQ multiplex PCR; TCRdb holds only in-frame clones, not every one. The repertoire holds about 55,000 clones, with under 90% as singletons. Time point described: week 23, last vaccination. A 20-mer mutant IDH1 peptide at 300 ug was injected subcutaneously with topical imiquimod. Their cognate antigens are unknown. Sample: PBMCs, taken from a glioma patient whose treatment included an IDH1 peptide vaccine. Source of these receptors: a man aged 35-49 years with glioma.

This rearrangement joins TRBV21-1 to TRBJ2-7; no DNA check was done on the table's D call, TRBD1. TRBV21-1 is marked as a pseudogene. This CDR3 region has 15 residues. The CDR3 loop is CASSKGADSSYEQYF. The CDR3 region has the DNA TGTGCCAGCAGCAAAGGGGCCGACAGCTCCTACGAGCAGTACTTC.

This rearrangement joins TRBV7-9 to TRBJ2-7; D remains unclear. There are 15 residues in the CDR3. V was shortened by 5 bases and J by 0 bases, with 14 bases between the two germline ends. CDR1 is SEHNR, CDR2 FQNEAQ, per germline (reference sequence). CDR3 in amino acids: CASSPLSPGSYEQYF. The CDR3 nucleotides are TGTGCCAGCAGCCCCCTCTCGCCGGGCTCCTACGAGCAGTACTTC.

The chain joins TRBV19 to TRBJ1-2; D call uncertain. Trimming removed 1 base at V and 0 bases at J, with 9 bases between. Germline V gene data show CDR1 as LNHDA and CDR2 as SQIVND (reference sequence). The CDR3 consists of 15 residues. The CDR3 region has the DNA TGTGCCAGTAGTATAGTTGGGCGAGCTAACTATGGCTACACCTTC. Translating gives CASSIVGRANYGYTF.

This chain links TRBV11-2 with TRBJ1-1; D not resolved. The CDR3 has 14 residues. The V gene lost 5 bases and the J gene lost 2 bases, with 12 bases spanning the gap. The V gene's germline CDR1 is SGHAT and CDR2 FQNNGV. DNA of the CDR3: TGTGCCAGCAGCAGAACTCGGGGTAACACTGAAGCTTTCTTT. Translated: CASSRTRGNTEAFF.

V usage is TRBV5-1 and J usage is TRBJ1-6; D is possibly TRBD1 (6 bases). The germline CDR1 and CDR2 sequences are SGHRS and YFSETQ. The CDR3 is 14 residues long. The V and J ends lost 0 bases and 9 bases respectively, with 10 bases between them. Here the CDR3 reads CASSLEQGGSPLHF. CDR3 DNA sequence: TGCGCCAGCAGCTTGGAACAGGGAGGTTCACCCCTCCACTTT.

The chain joins TRBV7-9 to TRBJ1-2, with 9 bases lining up with TRBD1. This CDR3 contains 14 residues. Trimming removed 8 bases from V and 3 bases from J; junction bases left unmatched: 7. CDR1 is SEHNR, CDR2 FQNEAQ, per germline (reference sequence). CDR3 DNA sequence: TGTGCCAGCCAGGTCCGACAGGGGGACTATGGCTACACCTTC. Its translation is CASQVRQGDYGYTF. The entire variable domain, with the rest obtained from reference TRBV7-9 and TRBJ1-2, is as follows: DTGVSQNPRHKITKRGQNVTFRCDPISEHNRLYWYRQTLGQGPEFLTYFQNEAQLEKSRLLSDRFSAERPKGSFSTLEIQRTEQGDSAMYLCASQVRQGDYGYTFGSGTRLTVV.

This rearrangement joins TRBV29-1 to TRBJ1-2; tentatively, D is TRBD1 (5 bases). Germline V lookup: CDR1 SQVTM, CDR2 ANQGSEA. Trimming cost V 1 base and J 2 bases, with 11 bases left between them. The CDR3 totals 14 residues. CDR3 amino acids: CSVEGTGLNYGYTF. The CDR3 DNA reads as TGCAGCGTTGAAGGTACGGGGCTAAACTATGGCTACACCTTC.

This chain joins TRBV2 and TRBJ2-5; TRBD1 aligns across 7 bases. The CDR3 totals 17 residues. V was pared by 6 bases and J by 3 bases, with 16 bases of the junction left unmatched. Per the germline V gene, CDR1 is SNHLY and CDR2 is FYNNEI. The CDR3 DNA reads TGTGCCAGCAGGGGCCTGGAACAGGGGCCAAAGAAAGAGACCCAGTACTTC. Its translation is CASRGLEQGPKKETQYF. The variable domain in full, completed from reference TRBV2 and TRBJ2-5, reads EPEVTQTPSHQVTQMGQEVILRCVPISNHLYFYWYRQILGQKVEFLVSFYNNEISEKSEIFDDQFSVERPDGSNFTLKIRSTKLEDSAMYFCASRGLEQGPKKETQYFGPGTRLLVL.

The CDR3, as DNA: TGTGCCAGCAGTGGGAGGCTAGGAGAGACCCAGTACTTC. Translated, it gives CASSGRLGETQYF. This chain uses TRBV2 with TRBJ2-5; a weak D match, TRBD2 (5 bases). V was pared by 4 bases and J by 4 bases, with 10 bases between. CDR3 size: 13 residues. Germline V gives CDR1 SNHLY, CDR2 FYNNEI.

V gene TRBV7-9 combines with J gene TRBJ2-3; D not resolved. V shed 2 bases and J shed 0 bases, with 6 bases lying between them. The germline V gene encodes CDR1 SEHNR and CDR2 FQNEAQ (reference sequence). This CDR3 region has 14 residues. The CDR3 loop reads CASSLTRSTDTQYF. CDR3 bases: TGTGCCAGCAGCTTAACCAGGAGCACAGATACGCAGTATTTT.

This chain links TRBV7-2 with TRBJ1-2; 9 nucleotides align to TRBD1. The ends lost 5 bases at V and 7 bases at J; junction bases unmatched: 11. The CDR3 covers 15 residues. The germline V gene has CDR1 SGHTA and CDR2 FQGNSA. The CDR3 bases are TGTGCCAGCAGCCCGGGGACAGGGTTAACAGGTGGCTACACCTTC. Protein product: CASSPGTGLTGGYTF.

The rearrangement uses TRBV5-6 and TRBJ2-1; 10 bases map to TRBD1. Germline CDR1 reads SGHDT; CDR2 reads YYEEEE. This CDR3 spans 14 amino acids. J lost 8 bases, V lost 0 bases, and 2 bases had no gene match. CDR3 sequence reads: CASSLAGQGYEQFF. The CDR3 region has the DNA TGTGCCAGCAGCTTGGCGGGACAGGGGTATGAGCAGTTCTTC.

V gene TRBV5-1 combines with J gene TRBJ2-3; 10 positions agree with TRBD2. The length of the CDR3 is 16 residues. Germline CDR1 and CDR2: SGHRS and YFSETQ. The junction had 7 bases not matched to a gene; V was cut back by 0 bases and J by 6 bases. The CDR3 sequence is CASSLVSGGAGDTQYF. The CDR3 nucleotides are TGCGCCAGCAGCTTGGTCAGCGGGGGGGCAGGTGATACGCAGTATTTT.

In this sample, this clone turned up once. This rearrangement joins TRBV11-3 to TRBJ2-7; TRBD1 aligns across 9 bases. This CDR3 spans 16 amino acids. Trimming at V came to 0 bases and at J to 2 bases, leaving 5 bases not matched to a gene. Per germline, CDR1 SGHNT and CDR2 YENEEA. CDR3 coding DNA: TGTGCCAGCAGCTTAGACGGACAGGGGCTTACCTACGAGCAGTACTTC. Protein product: CASSLDGQGLTYEQYF.

The chain carries TRBV6-1 and TRBJ1-4, with a weak D call TRBD1 (5 bases). The germline V gene has CDR1 MNHNS and CDR2 SASEGT. CDR3 size: 15 residues. V was shortened by 2 bases and J by 7 bases, with 14 bases between the two germline ends. The CDR3 DNA sequence: TGTGCCAGCAGTGAAAAGACAGACAAACTTGAAAAACTGTTTTTT. As protein: CASSEKTDKLEKLFF.

This clone occurred once. The rearrangement links TRBV25-1 to TRBJ2-5; the match to TRBD2 covers 11 bases. This CDR3 has 15 residues. V gave up 5 bases and J gave up 5 bases; unmatched junction bases: 7. In germline, CDR1 is MGHDK, CDR2 SYGVNS. The CDR3 nucleotides read TGTGCCAGCAGTTTATCTAGCGGGGGGTTTGAGACCCAGTACTTC. Translating gives CASSLSSGGFETQYF.

This clone was picked up one time. The chain recombines TRBV27 with TRBJ2-7; 7 bases fit TRBD1. The CDR3 totals 13 residues. V lost 7 bases to trimming and J lost 5 bases; unmatched junction nucleotides: 8. CDR1 is MNHEY, CDR2 SMNVEV, per germline (reference sequence). The CDR3 sequence is CASTQGDWNEQYF. The CDR3 coding sequence is TGTGCCAGCACGCAGGGGGATTGGAACGAGCAGTACTTC.

J is TRBJ1-2 and V is TRBV7-2; D perhaps matches TRBD1 (6 bases). Trimming took 5 bases from V and 2 from J, leaving 9 bases between them. There are 13 residues in the CDR3. The V gene's germline CDR1 is SGHTA and CDR2 FQGNSA. In DNA, the CDR3 is TGTGCCAGCAGCACAACAGGGAACTATGGCTACACCTTC. Its translation is CASSTTGNYGYTF.

V usage is TRBV19 and J usage is TRBJ2-2; D not resolved. This CDR3 has 16 amino acids. Trimming left V 0 bases short and J 4 bases short, with 12 bases between. Germline loops: CDR1 LNHDA, CDR2 SQIVND (reference sequence). The CDR3 sequence: CASSIDVGYPTGELFF. The CDR3 bases are TGTGCCAGTAGTATAGATGTGGGGTATCCCACCGGGGAGCTGTTTTTT.

The V and J genes are TRBV5-1 and TRBJ2-1; 7 bases line up with TRBD1. The CDR3 length is 13 residues. Trimming at V came to 5 bases and at J to 9 bases, leaving 8 bases not matched to a gene. Germline-derived CDR1 and CDR2 are SGHRS and YFSETQ. CDR3 in DNA: TGCGCCAGCAGTGCGACCTACAGGGGTGAGCAGTTCTTC. Amino acids: CASSATYRGEQFF.

The chain has TRBV15 and TRBJ2-7; D gene unclear. Trimming cost V 3 bases and J 2 bases, with 11 bases left between them. Germline values: CDR1 LNHNV, CDR2 YYDKDF (reference sequence). CDR3 length equals 14 residues. The CDR3 region has the DNA TGTGCCACCAGCAGGGCCCGTGAAGCCTACGAGCAGTACTTC. It codes for CATSRAREAYEQYF.

The chain uses TRBV4-2 and TRBJ1-5; tentative D call: TRBD1 (5 bases). The CDR3 totals 15 residues. V was shortened by 0 bases and J by 4 bases, with 10 bases between the two germline ends. The germline V gene encodes CDR1 LGHNA and CDR2 YNFKEQ. The CDR3 reads CASSQDRDLNQPQHF. CDR3 in DNA: TGTGCCAGCAGCCAAGACCGGGACTTAAATCAGCCCCAGCATTTT.

This chain joins TRBV5-1 and TRBJ1-6; D gene unclear. This CDR3 spans 15 amino acids. Germline CDR1 SGHRS, CDR2 YFSETQ. Trimming left V 0 bases short and J 1 base short, with 5 bases between. As DNA, the CDR3 is TGCGCCAGCAGCTTGGGAGGGTCCTATAATTCACCCCTCCACTTT. Translation gives CASSLGGSYNSPLHF.

This sequence joins TRBV5-1 and TRBJ2-7; 9 bases map to TRBD2. The ends lost 0 bases at V and 4 bases at J; junction bases unmatched: 2. CDR3 size: 14 residues. CDR1 and CDR2 from the germline V gene are SGHRS and YFSETQ. The CDR3 DNA reads as TGCGCCAGCAGCTTGGTTAGCGGGGGATACGAGCAGTACTTC. Translating it yields CASSLVSGGYEQYF.

The chain uses TRBV19 and TRBJ2-7, with no clear D. In germline, CDR1 is LNHDA, CDR2 SQIVND (reference sequence). V shed 4 bases and J shed 6 bases, with 16 bases lying between them. The CDR3 loop spans 14 amino acids. The CDR3 loop reads CASSTSTNHGEQYF. CDR3 nucleotide sequence: TGTGCCAGTAGTACCTCTACCAACCATGGCGAGCAGTACTTC. The full variable domain, rest sourced from reference TRBV19 and TRBJ2-7, is DGGITQSPKYLFRKEGQNVTLSCEQNLNHDAMYWYRQDPGQGLRLIYYSQIVNDFQKGDIAEGYSVSREKKESFPLTVTSAQKNPTAFYLCASSTSTNHGEQYFGPGTRLTVT.